The 18 T cell receptor beta chains given below trace back to one sample, sequenced in a study of T cell responses to AZD1222 COVID-19 vaccine. Clones were sequenced by immunoSEQ multiplex PCR, and TCRdb holds only the in-frame ones, with some missing. The repertoire holds fewer than 120,000 clones, with roughly 92% as singletons. Sequenced material: peripheral blood, taken 28 days after the second AZD1222 dose. The receptors originated from an adult who received the AZD1222 COVID-19 vaccine.

This chain joins TRBV6-2 or TRBV6-3 and TRBJ1-6, with unresolved D. The CDR3 is 18 residues long. Trimming pared 4 bases from V and 0 bases from J, leaving 16 bases between. Germline CDR1 reads MNHEY; CDR2 reads SVGEGT. In DNA form, the CDR3 reads TGTGCCAGCAGTTGGAGGCGAACGATAAGCTCCTATAATTCACCCCTCCACTTT. Translation: CASSWRRTISSYNSPLHF.

This clone appeared a few times. The DNA for the CDR3 is TGTGCCAGCACCCAATCCGGACAGGCCGGGGAGCTGTTTTTT. It encodes CASTQSGQAGELFF. V and J are TRBV7-2 and TRBJ2-2; 7 nucleotides line up with TRBD1. J gave up 6 bases and V 7 bases, and 8 bases lay outside the gene matches. This CDR3 spans 14 amino acids. Germline V CDR1 and CDR2: SGHTA, FQGNSA.

The chain employs TRBV5-1 and TRBJ1-2, with TRBD1 matching over 9 bases. CDR3 size: 14 residues. CDR1 SGHRS and CDR2 YFSETQ come from the germline V gene. The J segment lost 4 bases and the V segment lost 2 bases, leaving 3 bases of the junction unmatched. The CDR3 loop is CASSFADRGYGYTF. CDR3 bases: TGCGCCAGCAGCTTCGCGGACAGGGGCTATGGCTACACCTTC. Variable domain in full (rest from reference TRBV5-1 and TRBJ1-2): KAGVTQTPRYLIKTRGQQVTLSCSPISGHRSVSWYQQTPGQGLQFLFEYFSETQRNKGNFPGRFSGRQFSNSRSEMNVSTLELGDSALYLCASSFADRGYGYTFGSGTRLTVV.

The sample holds one count of this clone. This chain connects TRBV11-2 to TRBJ1-1; 10 bases agree with TRBD1. This CDR3 has 17 residues. Germline CDR1 reads SGHAT; CDR2 reads FQNNGV. The junction had 12 bases not matched to a gene; V was cut back by 5 bases and J by 3 bases. The CDR3 DNA reads as TGTGCCAGCAGCGCGGTCCCGGGACAGGGGAAGGACACTGAAGCTTTCTTT. Amino acid sequence: CASSAVPGQGKDTEAFF.

This clone was found once. This chain joins TRBV10-3 and TRBJ2-7, with TRBD1 matching 7 bases. The CDR3 length is 14 residues. V lost 8 bases, J lost 1 base, and 8 bases stayed unmatched. Germline CDR1 is ENHRY and CDR2 is SYGVKD. The CDR3 DNA follows: TGTGCCATCCGACCCGGGACAGTATCCTACGAGCAGTACTTC. It is translated as CAIRPGTVSYEQYF.

A single count supports this clone. The chain uses TRBV5-8 and TRBJ1-5, with D unresolved. V was pared by 7 bases and J by 0 bases, with 8 bases between. CDR1 SGHTS and CDR2 YDEGEE come from the germline V gene. CDR3 size: 13 residues. The CDR3 reads CASQESSNQPQHF. CDR3 nucleotides: TGTGCCAGCCAGGAGAGTAGCAATCAGCCCCAGCATTTT.

This chain uses TRBV6-5 with TRBJ2-5; 9 bases align to TRBD2. V dropped 0 bases and J dropped 2; count of bases not matched to a gene: 1. Germline assignment: CDR1 MNHEY and CDR2 SVGAGI. This CDR3 has 15 amino acids. CDR3 nucleotide sequence: TGTGCCAGCAGTTACTCTAGCGGGGGACAAGAGACCCAGTACTTC. Protein sequence: CASSYSSGGQETQYF.

This clone was observed once. The chain uses TRBV7-9 and TRBJ1-6, with D possibly matching TRBD1 (6 bases). The germline gives CDR1 SEHNR, CDR2 FQNEAQ (reference sequence). The V gene lost 5 bases and the J gene lost 7 bases, with 15 bases spanning the gap. The CDR3 loop spans 15 amino acids. The DNA of the CDR3 is TGTGCCAGCAGCGACAGGTCCCCATGGAATTCACCCCTCCACTTT. Its protein is CASSDRSPWNSPLHF.

This chain connects TRBV5-1 to TRBJ2-5; TRBD2 agrees at 11 bases. Per the germline V gene, CDR1 is SGHRS and CDR2 is YFSETQ. CDR3 length equals 15 residues. With V trimmed by 0 bases and J by 2 bases, 0 bases remained unmatched. The CDR3 reads CASSLGLAGQETQYF. The CDR3 nucleotides are TGCGCCAGCAGCTTGGGACTAGCGGGGCAAGAGACCCAGTACTTC.

The V and J genes are TRBV19 and TRBJ1-6, with D possibly TRBD1 on 6 matching bases. The CDR3 loop spans 15 amino acids. Germline CDR1 and CDR2: LNHDA and SQIVND (reference sequence). V shed 6 bases and J shed 5 bases, with 14 bases lying between them. The chain's CDR3 is CASSLDRSNNSPLHF. The CDR3 region has the DNA TGTGCCAGTAGCCTAGACAGGTCGAATAATTCACCCCTCCACTTT. The full variable domain, with the rest looked up from reference TRBV19 and TRBJ1-6, is DGGITQSPKYLFRKEGQNVTLSCEQNLNHDAMYWYRQDPGQGLRLIYYSQIVNDFQKGDIAEGYSVSREKKESFPLTVTSAQKNPTAFYLCASSLDRSNNSPLHFGNGTRLTVT.

The chain couples TRBV30 to TRBJ2-1; either TRBD1 or TRBD2 may fit D (6 bases each). The CDR3 length is 13 residues. Germline-derived CDR1 and CDR2 are GTSNPN and SVGIG (reference sequence). V was cut by 4 bases and J by 12 bases, with 19 bases left in between. Here the CDR3 reads CAWTSGGRAVQFF. DNA of the CDR3: TGTGCCTGGACTAGTGGGGGGCGCGCCGTGCAGTTCTTC.

The chain combines TRBV7-2 with TRBJ1-3; D is unresolved. The CDR3 consists of 15 residues. Germline V gene data show CDR1 as SGHTA and CDR2 as FQGNSA. Trimming shortened V by 2 bases and J by 0 bases, and 8 bases separated the two germline ends. The CDR3 DNA sequence: TGTGCCAGCAGCTTAAAGTACAGCTCTGGAAACACCATATATTTT. This translates into CASSLKYSSGNTIYF.

J is TRBJ2-1 and V is TRBV6-5, with 7 bases fitting TRBD2. CDR3 length equals 13 residues. Germline values: CDR1 MNHEY, CDR2 SVGAGI. The V and J ends lost 7 bases and 9 bases, in that order; junction bases with no gene match: 9. CDR3 residues: CASKTGGGSEQFF. The CDR3 DNA follows: TGTGCCAGCAAAACTGGGGGGGGGAGTGAGCAGTTCTTC.

This chain links TRBV7-6 with TRBJ1-1; D gene uncertain. The CDR3 runs 14 residues. CDR1 and CDR2 (germline): SGHVS, FNYEAQ. V dropped 7 bases and J dropped 4 bases, with 16 bases sitting between them. CDR3 residues: CASTTSPSGTEAFF. In DNA form, the CDR3 reads TGTGCCAGCACCACGTCCCCCAGCGGCACTGAAGCTTTCTTT. The full variable domain, its missing parts supplied by reference TRBV7-6 and TRBJ1-1, is GAGVSQSPRYKVTKRGQDVALRCDPISGHVSLYWYRQALGQGPEFLTYFNYEAQQDKSGLPNDRFSAERPEGSISTLTIQRTEQRDSAMYRCASTTSPSGTEAFFGQGTRLTVV.

V usage is TRBV5-4 and J usage is TRBJ2-1; TRBD1 agrees at 8 bases. Trimming at V came to 4 bases and at J to 0 bases, leaving 3 bases not matched to a gene. CDR1 and CDR2 from the germline V gene are SGHNT and YYREEE (reference sequence). This CDR3 contains 15 residues. CDR3 loop: CASSPTGGSYNEQFF. The CDR3 DNA sequence: TGTGCCAGCAGCCCCACAGGGGGCTCCTACAATGAGCAGTTCTTC.

CDR3 protein: CASSYEQGSPTDTQYF. CDR3 bases: TGTGCCAGCAGTTACGAACAGGGGAGCCCCACAGATACGCAGTATTTT. The V and J genes are TRBV6-2 or TRBV6-3 and TRBJ2-3; TRBD1 agrees at 7 bases. The V segment lost 2 bases and the J segment 2 bases; nucleotides outside the gene matches: 7. The CDR3 is 16 residues long. Looked up from germline, CDR1 is MNHEY and CDR2 is SVGEGT.

The chain is built from TRBV5-6 and TRBJ1-1; 12 bases are shared with TRBD1. Germline V gene sequence: CDR1 SGHDT, CDR2 YYEEEE. The J segment lost 3 bases and the V segment lost 0 bases, leaving 3 bases of the junction unmatched. The CDR3 is 16 residues long. The CDR3 here is CASSLEGTGGYTEAFF. The CDR3 DNA follows: TGTGCCAGCAGCTTGGAGGGGACAGGGGGCTACACTGAAGCTTTCTTT.

The chain is built from TRBV7-3 and TRBJ1-2, with a possible D match to TRBD1 (6 bases). This CDR3 has 13 amino acids. Germline-derived CDR1 and CDR2 are SGHTA and FQGTGA. V lost 1 base and J 8 bases, leaving 11 bases between the germline ends. The chain's CDR3 is CASSLSGRGGYTF. The DNA of the CDR3 is TGTGCCAGCAGCTTAAGTGGCAGGGGAGGCTACACCTTC. The variable domain in full, completed from reference TRBV7-3 and TRBJ1-2, reads GAGVSQTPSNKVTEKGKYVELRCDPISGHTALYWYRQSLGQGPEFLIYFQGTGAADDSGLPNDRFFAVRPEGSVSTLKIQRTERGDSAVYLCASSLSGRGGYTFGSGTRLTVV.